These 21 T cell receptor beta chains share one sample of origin, sequenced in a study of CD8+CD57+ T cells in acquired aplastic anemia. The template used for profiling TCR beta VDJ and CDR3 was genomic DNA. TCRdb processed the reads anew with MiXCR; each CDR3 protein has one entry. The sample carries some 410,000 distinct CDR3 sequences, roughly 64% recorded once. The material sequenced was sorted CD4+, CD8+, or CD8+CD57+ T cells (not recorded which) from PBMCs. These receptors were taken from a human donor in good health, serving as a control.

V and J are TRBV7-6 and TRBJ1-1, with 12 bases identical to TRBD1. The CDR3 consists of 15 residues. V lost 5 bases, J lost 7 bases, and 8 bases stayed unmatched. The germline V gene has CDR1 SGHVS and CDR2 FNYEAQ. The CDR3 DNA reads TGTGCCAGCAGCCCAGCGGGACAGGGGGCGGGTGAAGCTTTCTTT. It translates to CASSPAGQGAGEAFF.

This clonotype was counted between two and nine times. Being one base from a much bigger clone, this may be a read error. The V call is TRBV2, the J call TRBJ2-5; 8 nucleotides line up with TRBD2. The CDR3 contains 17 residues. Germline V gene sequence: CDR1 SNHLY, CDR2 FYNNEI. Unmatched junction bases numbered 16, after V lost 5 bases and J lost 5 bases. The DNA of the CDR3 is TGTGCCAGCAGTCGAAACGACGGGGGACTAGGCGAGGAGACCCAGTACTTC. Residues: CASSRNDGGLGEETQYF.

A note on this clonotype: Germline is not matched at one junction end, which may reflect a read error. V and J are TRBV9 and TRBJ2-7; 9 positions match TRBD1. Germline-derived CDR1 and CDR2 are SGDLS and YYNGEE. The CDR3 length is 17 residues. DNA of the CDR3: TGCGCCAGCAGCTTACTTCGAGCCGGGACAGGGCTCTCCGAGCAGTACTTC. It is translated as CASSLLRAGTGLSEQYF.

Notes on this clonotype: Given the absence of the conserved phenylalanine or tryptophan at the CDR3 end, a read error is likely. No DNA is shown, since the ends of the CDR3 on it are uncertain; the CDR3 is the one TCRdb lists. V is TRBV7-8 and J is TRBJ1-2. Germline V gene lookup returns CDR1 SGHVS and CDR2 FQNEAQ. The CDR3 contains 13 residues when both ends are counted. The CDR3 spells CASSPRVETQYFG.

The chain couples TRBV19 to TRBJ2-3; weak D call: TRBD2 (5 bases). V lost 9 bases and J lost 1, with 17 bases in between. Per germline, CDR1 LNHDA and CDR2 SQIVND (reference sequence). The CDR3 consists of 15 residues. The CDR3 bases are TGTGCCAGCAGCGTTCAGAGCGGAGGCACAGATACGCAGTATTTT. This gives the protein CASSVQSGGTDTQYF.

As regards this clonotype: One end of the junction does not line up with germline, which may come from a read error. This chain connects TRBV5-8 to TRBJ1-2, with unresolved D. The CDR3 sequence is 13 residues long. Germline-derived CDR1 and CDR2 are SGHTS and YDEGEE. The DNA for the CDR3 is TGTGCCTGCAGCGTGGAGCGGAGAAATGGCTACACCTTC. It is translated as CACSVERRNGYTF.

The chain has TRBV5-1 and TRBJ1-6, with D unresolved. The CDR3 runs 15 residues. CDR1 is SGHRS, CDR2 YFSETQ, per germline. V dropped 3 bases and J dropped 7 bases, with 14 bases sitting between them. The CDR3 bases are TGCGCCAGCAGCTCAGCCCCCAGTGGAAATTCACCCCTCCACTTT. This sequence encodes CASSSAPSGNSPLHF.

A remark on this clonotype: Relative to the germline gene, one junction end is altered; a read error may explain this. The gene calls are TRBV5-1 and TRBJ2-3; D is possibly TRBD1 or TRBD2 (6 bases each). Germline CDR1 reads SGHRS; CDR2 reads YFSETQ. CDR3 length equals 13 residues. The CDR3 is CASGEGGPDTQYF. In DNA form, the CDR3 reads TGTGCCAGCGGCGAGGGGGGACCAGATACGCAGTATTTT.

In its sample, this clonotype was seen many times. The chain combines TRBV6-2 or TRBV6-3 with TRBJ2-5; D might be TRBD1 (6 bases). The CDR3 is 13 residues long. Germline CDR1 MNHEY, CDR2 SVGEGT. V lost 3 bases to trimming and J lost 5 bases, with 10 bases between them. CDR3 protein: CASSYGGVETQYF. The DNA of the CDR3 is TGTGCCAGCAGTTATGGGGGCGTCGAGACCCAGTACTTC.

The chain combines TRBV7-9 with TRBJ2-5; D gene uncertain. The end of the DNA fits TRBJ2-1 better, so the J call may be wrong. CDR1 SEHNR and CDR2 FQNEAQ come from the germline V gene (reference sequence). The CDR3 is 14 residues long. DNA for the CDR3: TGTGCCAGCAGCTCCCTAACTACTATAGATGCCCAGTTCTTC. Its translation is CASSSLTTIDAQFF.

Of note for this clonotype: One end of the junction fails to match germline, which may point to a read error. The chain recombines TRBV7-3 with TRBJ1-5, with no clear D. CDR1 is SGHTA and CDR2 is FQGTGA in the germline V gene. The CDR3 consists of 14 residues. Here the CDR3 reads CASSLRAEHLSGHF. CDR3 nucleotides: TGTGCCAGCAGCTTAAGGGCAGAGCATCTCTCCGGGCACTTT.

This clonotype was picked up a small number of times. This chain links TRBV10-3 with TRBJ1-6; D ambiguous. V lost 3 bases, J lost 6 bases, and 6 bases lay in between. CDR1 and CDR2 from the germline V gene are ENHRY and SYGVKD. The CDR3 is 13 amino acids. CDR3 region: CAISEGINSPLHF. CDR3 in DNA: TGTGCCATCAGTGAAGGCATTAATTCACCCCTCCACTTT.

Note on this clonotype: The junction departs from the called germline gene at one end, perhaps through a read error. V usage is TRBV5-6 and J usage is TRBJ1-6, with a weak D call TRBD1 (6 bases). This CDR3 spans 15 amino acids. Germline V gene data show CDR1 as SGHDT and CDR2 as YYEEEE. The CDR3 spells CAGSYGAGVESPLHF. The CDR3 coding sequence is TGTGCCGGCAGTTATGGTGCAGGGGTAGAGTCACCCCTCCACTTT.

As regards this clonotype: Relative to the germline gene, one junction end is altered; a read error may explain this. The genes are TRBV5-1 and TRBJ2-7; maybe TRBD2 (6 bases). This CDR3 spans 14 amino acids. Germline V CDR1 and CDR2: SGHRS, YFSETQ. CDR3 in amino acids: CASRQAVEGYEQYF. For the CDR3, the DNA is TGTGCCAGCAGGCAGGCCGTGGAGGGGTACGAGCAGTACTTC.

A remark on this clonotype: A read error may produce the germline difference seen at one junction end. The gene calls are TRBV7-7 and TRBJ2-1; 7 bases line up with TRBD2. Near its end, the DNA agrees better with TRBJ2-7, so the J call may be wrong. Per the germline V gene, CDR1 is SSHAT and CDR2 is FNYEAQ (reference sequence). The CDR3 sequence is 15 residues long. CDR3 protein: CVSSKLAAGLNEQYF. For the CDR3, the DNA is TGCGTCAGCAGCAAGCTAGCGGCGGGTCTCAATGAGCAGTACTTC.

J is TRBJ2-3 and V is TRBV19, with 7 bases aligning to TRBD1. The CDR3 is 13 amino acids. The junction had 0 bases not matched to a gene; V was cut back by 6 bases and J by 0 bases. CDR1 is LNHDA and CDR2 is SQIVND in the germline V gene (reference sequence). CDR3 bases: TGTGCCAGTAGGGGACAGAGCACAGATACGCAGTATTTT. Its translation: CASRGQSTDTQYF.

Notes on this clonotype: An end of the junction does not agree with germline; a read error may underlie this. The chain couples TRBV7-3 to TRBJ2-7; a weak D match, TRBD2 (6 bases). The CDR3 loop spans 16 amino acids. The germline V gene has CDR1 SGHTA and CDR2 FQGTGA. CDR3 amino acids: CATSLDHLGGSYEQYF. CDR3 coding DNA: TGCGCCACCAGCTTGGACCATCTCGGGGGATCCTACGAGCAGTACTTC.

A word on this clonotype: The CDR3 carries no conserved terminal phenylalanine or tryptophan, so it likely arises from a read error. The DNA is left out, because the CDR3 cannot be placed on it with certainty; the CDR3 is given as TCRdb lists it. The chain couples TRBV9 to TRBJ1-5; the table assigns TRBD1, which was not confirmed against the DNA. CDR1 is SGDLS, CDR2 YYNGEE, per germline. The CDR3 is 13 residues long, ends included. CDR3 protein: CASSVGTGRSGYV.

Turning to this clonotype: One end of the junction varies from germline; a read error may be responsible. The genes are TRBV2 and TRBJ2-5; 11 bases agree with TRBD2. Germline V gene sequence: CDR1 SNHLY, CDR2 FYNNEI. The CDR3 contains 14 residues. Here the CDR3 DNA reads TGTGCCAGAGACGCGAAACTAGCGGGGGAGACCAAGTACTTC. Translated: CARDAKLAGETKYF.

This clonotype was recorded at least ten times. The V and J genes are TRBV6-6 and TRBJ1-1; 7 nucleotides align to TRBD1. The CDR3 loop spans 14 amino acids. Germline V gives CDR1 MNHNY, CDR2 SVGAGI (reference sequence). V was clipped by 6 bases and J by 0 bases; unmatched bases: 4. CDR3 loop: CASRDRRLNTEAFF. For the CDR3, the DNA is TGTGCCAGCAGGGACAGGCGACTGAACACTGAAGCTTTCTTT.

This clonotype has ten or more counts. This chain uses TRBV5-1 with TRBJ2-5, with 7 bases matching TRBD1. V was pared by 2 bases and J by 5 bases, with 3 bases of the junction left unmatched. Germline values: CDR1 SGHRS, CDR2 YFSETQ. The CDR3 sequence is 13 residues long. Written as DNA, the CDR3 is TGCGCCAGCAGCTTTAACAGGGGTGAGACCCAGTACTTC. Translating gives CASSFNRGETQYF.